These 6 T cell receptor beta chains were all obtained from the same sample, sequenced in a study of CD8 T cells in ankylosing spondylitis. From the 5' RACE reads, TCRdb called clonotypes with MiXCR, one entry per CDR3 protein. Of 35,000 or so distinct CDR3 sequences in the sample, 16% were seen once. Sequenced: blood. The receptors were sampled from a male donor with ankylosing spondylitis or in good health (not recorded which).

The chain links TRBV12-3 or TRBV12-4 to TRBJ2-3; either TRBD1 or TRBD2 may fit D (6 bases each). The CDR3 totals 14 residues. V lost 3 bases and J 7 bases, leaving 14 bases between the germline ends. CDR3 residues: CASSFRVGGYTQYF. The CDR3 coding sequence is TGTGCCAGCAGTTTCAGGGTAGGGGGGTATACGCAGTATTTT.

CDR3 bases: TGTGCCAGCAGTCGATCTCGACTAGCGGGAAGCACAGATACGCAGTATTTT. As protein: CASSRSRLAGSTDTQYF. The chain links TRBV27 to TRBJ2-3, with 11 bases identical to TRBD2. The trim removed 5 bases at V and 0 bases at J, leaving 7 bases unmatched. The germline CDR1 and CDR2 sequences are MNHEY and SMNVEV (reference sequence). CDR3 length equals 17 residues.

The chain is built from TRBV20-1 and TRBJ2-3; TRBD2 might be the D (5 bases). This CDR3 spans 16 amino acids. From germline, CDR1 is DFQATT and CDR2 SNEGSKA (reference sequence). Between the trimmed V and J ends, which lost 0 bases and 4 bases, there was a span of 17 bases. The CDR3 loop is CSARDFRDPRPDTQYF. The CDR3 DNA reads TGCAGTGCTAGAGATTTCCGGGATCCCAGGCCAGATACGCAGTATTTT.

CDR3 amino acids: CASSLERGLNEQFF. The CDR3 bases are TGTGCCAGCAGCTTAGAACGGGGTCTCAATGAGCAGTTCTTC. The chain employs TRBV11-2 and TRBJ2-1; weak D call: TRBD2 (5 bases). The CDR3 length is 14 residues. The V end was cut by 0 bases, the J end by 6 bases, with 9 bases between. Germline V gene sequence: CDR1 SGHAT, CDR2 FQNNGV.

The V call is TRBV13, the J call TRBJ2-2; TRBD1 matches 10 bases. V lost 5 bases, J lost 6 bases, and 6 bases stayed unmatched. This CDR3 has 15 residues. Germline CDR1 reads PRHDT; CDR2 reads FYEKMQ (reference sequence). The CDR3 here is CASSRLGQGSGELFF. The DNA for the CDR3 is TGTGCCAGCAGCCGACTGGGACAGGGGTCCGGGGAGCTGTTTTTT.

The chain couples TRBV3-1 to TRBJ2-4, with 15 positions matching TRBD2. The CDR3 has 18 residues. Germline V lookup: CDR1 LGHDT, CDR2 YNNKEL (reference sequence). Trimming removed 4 bases from V and 1 base from J; junction bases left unmatched: 5. CDR3 region: CASSPRTSGRAAKNIQYF. The CDR3 nucleotides are TGTGCCAGCAGCCCGAGGACTAGCGGGAGGGCTGCCAAAAACATTCAGTACTTC.